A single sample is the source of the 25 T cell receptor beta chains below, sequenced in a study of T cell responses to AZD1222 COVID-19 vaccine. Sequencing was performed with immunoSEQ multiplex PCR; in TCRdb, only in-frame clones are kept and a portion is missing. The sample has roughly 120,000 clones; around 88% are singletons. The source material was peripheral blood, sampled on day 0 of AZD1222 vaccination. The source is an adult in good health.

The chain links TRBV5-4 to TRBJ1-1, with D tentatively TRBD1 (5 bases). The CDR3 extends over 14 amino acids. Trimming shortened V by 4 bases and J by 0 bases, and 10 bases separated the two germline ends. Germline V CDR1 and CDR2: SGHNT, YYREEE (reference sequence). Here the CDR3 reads CASSPGPMNTEAFF. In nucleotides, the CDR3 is TGTGCCAGCAGCCCGGGACCGATGAACACTGAAGCTTTCTTT.

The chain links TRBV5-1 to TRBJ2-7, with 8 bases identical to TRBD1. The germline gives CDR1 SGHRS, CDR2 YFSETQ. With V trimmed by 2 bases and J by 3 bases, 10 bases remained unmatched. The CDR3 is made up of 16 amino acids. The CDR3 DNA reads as TGCGCCAGCAGCTTAGCCTCCGGGACAGGCCACTACGAGCAGTACTTC. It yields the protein CASSLASGTGHYEQYF. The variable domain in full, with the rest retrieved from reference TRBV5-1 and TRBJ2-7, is KAGVTQTPRYLIKTRGQQVTLSCSPISGHRSVSWYQQTPGQGLQFLFEYFSETQRNKGNFPGRFSGRQFSNSRSEMNVSTLELGDSALYLCASSLASGTGHYEQYFGPGTRLTVT.

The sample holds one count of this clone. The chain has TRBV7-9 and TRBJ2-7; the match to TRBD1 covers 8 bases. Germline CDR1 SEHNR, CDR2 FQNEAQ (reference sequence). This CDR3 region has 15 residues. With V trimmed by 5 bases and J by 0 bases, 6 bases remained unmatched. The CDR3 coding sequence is TGTGCCAGCAGCAGAGGACAGGGTGACTCCTACGAGCAGTACTTC. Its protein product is CASSRGQGDSYEQYF. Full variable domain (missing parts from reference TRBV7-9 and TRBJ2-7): DTGVSQNPRHKITKRGQNVTFRCDPISEHNRLYWYRQTLGQGPEFLTYFQNEAQLEKSRLLSDRFSAERPKGSFSTLEIQRTEQGDSAMYLCASSRGQGDSYEQYFGPGTRLTVT.

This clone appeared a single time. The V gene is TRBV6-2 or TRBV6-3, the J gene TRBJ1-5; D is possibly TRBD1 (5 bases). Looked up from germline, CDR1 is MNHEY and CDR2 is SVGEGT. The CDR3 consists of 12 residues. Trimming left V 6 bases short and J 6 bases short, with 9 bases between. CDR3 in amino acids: CASSSTGQPQHF. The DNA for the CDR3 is TGTGCCAGCAGCTCTACAGGTCAGCCCCAGCATTTT.

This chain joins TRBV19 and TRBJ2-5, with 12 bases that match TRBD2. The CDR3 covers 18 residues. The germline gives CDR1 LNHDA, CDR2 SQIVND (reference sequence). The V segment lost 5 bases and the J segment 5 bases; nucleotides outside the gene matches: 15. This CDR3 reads CASSRRLAGALRDETQYF. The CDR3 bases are TGTGCCAGTAGTCGACGACTAGCGGGGGCCCTTCGGGATGAGACCCAGTACTTC.

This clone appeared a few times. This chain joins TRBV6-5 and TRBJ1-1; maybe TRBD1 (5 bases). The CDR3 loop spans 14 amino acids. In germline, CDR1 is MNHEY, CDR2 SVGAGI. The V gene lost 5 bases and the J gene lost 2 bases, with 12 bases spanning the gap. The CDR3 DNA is TGTGCCAGCAGTCCCAGGGTTCATAACACTGAAGCTTTCTTT. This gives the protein CASSPRVHNTEAFF.

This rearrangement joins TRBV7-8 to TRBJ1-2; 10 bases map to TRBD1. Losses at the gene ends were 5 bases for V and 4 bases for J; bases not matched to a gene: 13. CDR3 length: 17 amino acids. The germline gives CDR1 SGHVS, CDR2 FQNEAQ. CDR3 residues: CASSPDRGPARLYGYTF. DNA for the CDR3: TGTGCCAGCAGCCCAGACAGGGGGCCAGCTCGGCTCTATGGCTACACCTTC.

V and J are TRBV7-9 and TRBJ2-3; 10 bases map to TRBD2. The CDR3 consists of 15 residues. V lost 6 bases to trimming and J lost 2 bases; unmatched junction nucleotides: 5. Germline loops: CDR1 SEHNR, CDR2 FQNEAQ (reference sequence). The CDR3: CASSYTSGTTDTQYF. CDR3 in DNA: TGTGCCAGCAGTTACACTAGCGGGACCACAGATACGCAGTATTTT. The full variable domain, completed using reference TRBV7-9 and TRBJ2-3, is DTGVSQNPRHKITKRGQNVTFRCDPISEHNRLYWYRQTLGQGPEFLTYFQNEAQLEKSRLLSDRFSAERPKGSFSTLEIQRTEQGDSAMYLCASSYTSGTTDTQYFGPGTRLTVL.

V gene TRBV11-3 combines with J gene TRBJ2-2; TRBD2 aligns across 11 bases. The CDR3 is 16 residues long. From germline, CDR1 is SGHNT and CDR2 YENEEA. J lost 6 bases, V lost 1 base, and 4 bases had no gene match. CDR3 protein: CASSLGLAGLPGELFF. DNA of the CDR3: TGTGCCAGCAGCTTAGGACTAGCGGGACTCCCCGGGGAGCTGTTTTTT. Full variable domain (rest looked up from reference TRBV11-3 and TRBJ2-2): EAGVVQSPRYKIIEKKQPVAFWCNPISGHNTLYWYLQNLGQGPELLIRYENEEAVDDSQLPKDRFSAERLKGVDSTLKIQPAELGDSAVYLCASSLGLAGLPGELFFGEGSRLTVL.

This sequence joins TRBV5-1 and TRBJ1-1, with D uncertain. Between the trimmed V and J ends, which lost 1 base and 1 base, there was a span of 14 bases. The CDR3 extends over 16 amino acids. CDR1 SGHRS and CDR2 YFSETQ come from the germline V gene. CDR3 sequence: CASSLMAPSANTEAFF. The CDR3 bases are TGCGCCAGCAGCTTGATGGCTCCCTCAGCGAACACTGAAGCTTTCTTT.

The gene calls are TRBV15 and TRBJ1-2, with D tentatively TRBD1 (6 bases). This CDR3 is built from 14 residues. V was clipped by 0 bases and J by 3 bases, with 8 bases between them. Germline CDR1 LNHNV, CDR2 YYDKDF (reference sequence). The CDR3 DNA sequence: TGTGCCACCAGCAGAGACTACAGGGACTATGGCTACACCTTC. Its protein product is CATSRDYRDYGYTF.

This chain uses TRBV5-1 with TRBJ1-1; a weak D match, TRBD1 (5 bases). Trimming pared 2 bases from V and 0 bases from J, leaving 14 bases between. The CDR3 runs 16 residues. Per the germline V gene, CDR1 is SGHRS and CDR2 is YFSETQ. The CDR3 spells CASSLQVAPMNTEAFF. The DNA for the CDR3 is TGCGCCAGCAGCTTACAGGTTGCCCCAATGAACACTGAAGCTTTCTTT. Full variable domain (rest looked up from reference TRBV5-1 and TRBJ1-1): KAGVTQTPRYLIKTRGQQVTLSCSPISGHRSVSWYQQTPGQGLQFLFEYFSETQRNKGNFPGRFSGRQFSNSRSEMNVSTLELGDSALYLCASSLQVAPMNTEAFFGQGTRLTVV.

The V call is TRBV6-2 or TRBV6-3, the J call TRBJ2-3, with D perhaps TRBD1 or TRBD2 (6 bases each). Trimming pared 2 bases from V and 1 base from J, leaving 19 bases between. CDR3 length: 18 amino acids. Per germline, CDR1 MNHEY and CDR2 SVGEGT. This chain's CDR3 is CASSYIPGAGLGTDTQYF. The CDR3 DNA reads TGTGCCAGCAGTTACATCCCGGGGGCGGGCCTGGGCACAGATACGCAGTATTTT.

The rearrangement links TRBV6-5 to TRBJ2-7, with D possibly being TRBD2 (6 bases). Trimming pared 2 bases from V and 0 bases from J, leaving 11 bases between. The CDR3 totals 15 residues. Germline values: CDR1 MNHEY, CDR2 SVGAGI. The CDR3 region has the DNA TGTGCCAGCAGTTACACGGGAGCTTACTCCTACGAGCAGTACTTC. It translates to CASSYTGAYSYEQYF.

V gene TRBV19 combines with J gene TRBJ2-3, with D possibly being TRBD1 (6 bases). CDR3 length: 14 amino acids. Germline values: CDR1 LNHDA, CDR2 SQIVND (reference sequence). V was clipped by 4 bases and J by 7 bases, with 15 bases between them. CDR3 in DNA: TGTGCCAGTAGTAGCCAGGGTAGGGGGAATACGCAGTATTTT. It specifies CASSSQGRGNTQYF.

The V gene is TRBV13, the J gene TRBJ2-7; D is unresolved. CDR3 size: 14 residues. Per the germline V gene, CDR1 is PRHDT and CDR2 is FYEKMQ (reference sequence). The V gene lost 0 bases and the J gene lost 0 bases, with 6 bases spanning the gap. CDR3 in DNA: TGTGCCAGCAGCTTAGGGACAAGCTCCTACGAGCAGTACTTC. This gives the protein CASSLGTSSYEQYF.

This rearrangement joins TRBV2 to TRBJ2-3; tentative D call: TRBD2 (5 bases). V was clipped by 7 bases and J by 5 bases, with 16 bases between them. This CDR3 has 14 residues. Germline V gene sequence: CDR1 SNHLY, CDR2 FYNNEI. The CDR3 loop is CASKYRTGKDTQYF. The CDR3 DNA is TGTGCCAGCAAGTATCGGACGGGGAAAGATACGCAGTATTTT.

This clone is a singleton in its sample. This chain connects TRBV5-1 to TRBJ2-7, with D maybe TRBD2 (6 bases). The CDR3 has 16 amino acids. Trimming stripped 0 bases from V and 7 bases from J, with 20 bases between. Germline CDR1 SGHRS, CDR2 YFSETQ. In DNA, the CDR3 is TGCGCCAGCAGCTTGGCGCTCCAGGCTTTTGCGGGAGAGCAGTACTTC. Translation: CASSLALQAFAGEQYF.

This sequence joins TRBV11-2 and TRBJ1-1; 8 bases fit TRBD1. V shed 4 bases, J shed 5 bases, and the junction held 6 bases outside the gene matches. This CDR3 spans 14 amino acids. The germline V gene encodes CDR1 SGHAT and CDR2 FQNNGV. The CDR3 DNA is TGTGCCAGCAGCTCGCAGGGGGCTGGAACTGAAGCTTTCTTT. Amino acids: CASSSQGAGTEAFF.

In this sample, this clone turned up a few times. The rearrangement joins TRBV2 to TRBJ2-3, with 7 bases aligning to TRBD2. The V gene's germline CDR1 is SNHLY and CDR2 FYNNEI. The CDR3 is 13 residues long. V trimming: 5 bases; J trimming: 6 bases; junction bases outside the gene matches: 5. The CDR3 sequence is CASSRDYADTQYF. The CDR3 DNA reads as TGTGCCAGCAGTAGGGACTATGCGGATACGCAGTATTTT. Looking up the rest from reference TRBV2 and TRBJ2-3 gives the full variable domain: EPEVTQTPSHQVTQMGQEVILRCVPISNHLYFYWYRQILGQKVEFLVSFYNNEISEKSEIFDDQFSVERPDGSNFTLKIRSTKLEDSAMYFCASSRDYADTQYFGPGTRLTVL.

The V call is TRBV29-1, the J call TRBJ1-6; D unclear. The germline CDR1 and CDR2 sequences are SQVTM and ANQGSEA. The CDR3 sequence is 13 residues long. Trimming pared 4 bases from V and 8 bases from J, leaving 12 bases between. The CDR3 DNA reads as TGCAGCGTTGTAATGCCTTTGGATTCACCCCTCCACTTT. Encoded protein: CSVVMPLDSPLHF.

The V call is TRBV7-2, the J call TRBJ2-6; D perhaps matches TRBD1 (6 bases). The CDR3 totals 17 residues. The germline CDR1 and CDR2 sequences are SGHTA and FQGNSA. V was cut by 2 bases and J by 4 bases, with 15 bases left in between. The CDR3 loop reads CASSLSSGASGANVLTF. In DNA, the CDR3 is TGTGCCAGCAGCTTATCTTCAGGGGCTTCCGGGGCCAACGTCCTGACTTTC.

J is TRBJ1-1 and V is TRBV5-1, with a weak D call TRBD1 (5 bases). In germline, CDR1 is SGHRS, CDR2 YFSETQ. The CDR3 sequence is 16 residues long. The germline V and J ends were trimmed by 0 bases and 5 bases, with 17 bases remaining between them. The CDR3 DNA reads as TGCGCCAGCAGCTTGGTGGCTGCAGGGTCTTGGACTGAAGCTTTCTTT. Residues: CASSLVAAGSWTEAFF.

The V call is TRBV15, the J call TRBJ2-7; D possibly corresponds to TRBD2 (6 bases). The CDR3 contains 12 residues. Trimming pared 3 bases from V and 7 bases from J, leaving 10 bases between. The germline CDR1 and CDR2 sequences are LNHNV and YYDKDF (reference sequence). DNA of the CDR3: TGTGCCACCAGCAGGGGAGGAGCAGAGCAGTACTTC. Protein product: CATSRGGAEQYF.

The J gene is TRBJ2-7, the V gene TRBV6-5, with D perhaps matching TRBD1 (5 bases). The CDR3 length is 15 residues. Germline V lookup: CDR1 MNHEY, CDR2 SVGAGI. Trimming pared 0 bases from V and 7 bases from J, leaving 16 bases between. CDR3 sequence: CASSYSLQGQREQYF. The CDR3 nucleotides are TGTGCCAGCAGTTACTCGCTTCAGGGTCAGAGGGAGCAGTACTTC.